The sequence of this T cell receptor (beta chain) was determined in a study of metastatic and nonmetastatic thyroid tumors. Across the whole study: Patients with malignant and benign thyroid disease provided blood and tumor or nodule tissue, whose repertoires were compared.

TCRdb used MiXCR to call clones anew from the PCR reads. The sample includes some 22,000 clones, about 18% seen only once; the top ten take more than 20%. This clone was seen many times. Trimming left V 5 bases short and J 4 bases short, with 11 bases between. This CDR3 contains 13 residues. Germline lookup yields CDR1 SEHNR and CDR2 FQNEAQ (reference sequence). The entire patient cohort was treatment-naive prior to thyroid surgery. Sequencing input: blood. This clonotype was obtained from a male donor with papillary thyroid cancer or a benign thyroid nodule (not recorded which). Some clones in this sample may be carry-over from other donors' samples. V is TRBV7-9 and J is TRBJ2-5, with D maybe TRBD2 (6 bases). The CDR3 is CASSVGLAETQYF. CDR3 nucleotides: TGTGCCAGCAGCGTGGGACTGGCAGAGACCCAGTACTTC.